This T cell receptor (beta chain) appears in the sequencing data of a study of cytomegalovirus exposure and HLA in healthy donors. Trimming pared 0 bases from V and 7 bases from J, leaving 8 bases between. CDR1 SGHRS and CDR2 YFSETQ come from the germline V gene. The CDR3 is 13 amino acids. Researchers ran the PCR with 60 Vbeta and 13 Jbeta primers. Only in-frame clones appear in the TCRdb table, and some are missing; sequencing was by immunoSEQ multiplex PCR. The sample comprises around 140,000 clones, roughly 8.8% of which are singletons, and 5.5% to 8% rests with the top ten. Sample: PBMCs. This TCR was sampled from a woman in her thirties or forties in good health and CMV-seropositive. The chain joins TRBV5-1 to TRBJ1-5; D gene uncertain. CDR3 DNA sequence: TGCGCCAGCAGCTTGGGAGGGTCCCAGCCCCAGCATTTT. Its protein is CASSLGGSQPQHF.